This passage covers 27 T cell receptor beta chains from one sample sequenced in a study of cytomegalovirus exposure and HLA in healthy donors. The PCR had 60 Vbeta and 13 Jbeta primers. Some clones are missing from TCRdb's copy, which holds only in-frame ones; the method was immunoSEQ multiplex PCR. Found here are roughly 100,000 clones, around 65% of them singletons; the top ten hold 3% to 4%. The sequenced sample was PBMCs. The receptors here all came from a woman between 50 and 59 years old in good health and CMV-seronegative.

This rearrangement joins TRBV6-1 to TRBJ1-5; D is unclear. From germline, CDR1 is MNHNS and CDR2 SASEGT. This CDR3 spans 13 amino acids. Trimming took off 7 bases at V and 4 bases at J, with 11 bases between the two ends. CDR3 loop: CASMEQRNQPQHF. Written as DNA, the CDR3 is TGTGCCAGCATGGAACAGCGGAATCAGCCCCAGCATTTT.

CDR3 coding DNA: TGTGCCAGCAGCCTACAGGGGGGCTACGAGCAGTACTTC. This gives the protein CASSLQGGYEQYF. The chain employs TRBV6-4 and TRBJ2-7, with 8 bases lining up with TRBD1. This CDR3 comprises 13 residues. V dropped 6 bases and J dropped 3; count of bases not matched to a gene: 4. Germline CDR1 reads MRHNA; CDR2 reads SNTAGT.

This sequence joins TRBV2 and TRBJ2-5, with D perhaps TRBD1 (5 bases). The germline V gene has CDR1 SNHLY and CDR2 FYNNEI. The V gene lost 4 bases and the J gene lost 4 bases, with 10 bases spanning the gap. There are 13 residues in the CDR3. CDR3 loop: CASSVGHRETQYF. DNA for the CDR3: TGTGCCAGCAGTGTCGGACACCGAGAGACCCAGTACTTC.

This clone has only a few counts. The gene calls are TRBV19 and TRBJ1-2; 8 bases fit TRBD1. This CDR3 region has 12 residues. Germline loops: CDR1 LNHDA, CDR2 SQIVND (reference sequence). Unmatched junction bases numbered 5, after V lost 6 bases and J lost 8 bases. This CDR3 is CASRRQGSGYTF. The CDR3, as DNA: TGTGCCAGTAGGAGACAGGGGAGCGGCTACACCTTC.

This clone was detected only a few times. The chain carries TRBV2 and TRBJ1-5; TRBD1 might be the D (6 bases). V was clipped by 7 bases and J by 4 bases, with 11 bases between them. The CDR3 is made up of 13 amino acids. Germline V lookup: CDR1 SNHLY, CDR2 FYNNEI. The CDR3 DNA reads TGTGCCAGCATGGGAGACAGGAATCAGCCCCAGCATTTT. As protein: CASMGDRNQPQHF. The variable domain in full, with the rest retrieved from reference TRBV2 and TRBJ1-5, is EPEVTQTPSHQVTQMGQEVILRCVPISNHLYFYWYRQILGQKVEFLVSFYNNEISEKSEIFDDQFSVERPDGSNFTLKIRSTKLEDSAMYFCASMGDRNQPQHFGDGTRLSIL.

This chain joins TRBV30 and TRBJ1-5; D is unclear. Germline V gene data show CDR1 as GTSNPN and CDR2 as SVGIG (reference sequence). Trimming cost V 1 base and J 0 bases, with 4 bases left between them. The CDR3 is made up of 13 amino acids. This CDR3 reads CAWSANSNQPQHF. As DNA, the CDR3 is TGTGCCTGGAGTGCTAATAGCAATCAGCCCCAGCATTTT.

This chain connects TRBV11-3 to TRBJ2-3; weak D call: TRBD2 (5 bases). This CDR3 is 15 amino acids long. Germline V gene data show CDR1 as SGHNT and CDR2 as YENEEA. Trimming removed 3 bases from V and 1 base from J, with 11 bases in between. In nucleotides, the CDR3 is TGTGCCAGCAGCTTTGGAGCGGCGGGCACAGATACGCAGTATTTT. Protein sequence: CASSFGAAGTDTQYF.

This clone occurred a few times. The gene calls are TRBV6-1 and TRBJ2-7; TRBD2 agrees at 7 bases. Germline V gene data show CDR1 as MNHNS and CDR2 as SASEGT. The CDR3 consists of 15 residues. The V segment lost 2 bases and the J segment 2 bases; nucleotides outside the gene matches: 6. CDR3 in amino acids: CASSEYNRGAYEQYF. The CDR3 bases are TGTGCCAGCAGTGAATATAATCGGGGGGCCTACGAGCAGTACTTC.

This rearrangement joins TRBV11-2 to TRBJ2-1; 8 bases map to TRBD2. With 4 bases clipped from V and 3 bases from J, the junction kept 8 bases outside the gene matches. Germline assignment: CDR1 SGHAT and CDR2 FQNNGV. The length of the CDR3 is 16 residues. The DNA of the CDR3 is TGTGCCAGCAGCTCACTCGGGACTAGATTCTACAATGAGCAGTTCTTC. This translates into CASSSLGTRFYNEQFF. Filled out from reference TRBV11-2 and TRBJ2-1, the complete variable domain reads EAGVAQSPRYKIIEKRQSVAFWCNPISGHATLYWYQQILGQGPKLLIQFQNNGVVDDSQLPKDRFSAERLKGVDSTLKIQPAKLEDSAVYLCASSSLGTRFYNEQFFGPGTRLTVL.

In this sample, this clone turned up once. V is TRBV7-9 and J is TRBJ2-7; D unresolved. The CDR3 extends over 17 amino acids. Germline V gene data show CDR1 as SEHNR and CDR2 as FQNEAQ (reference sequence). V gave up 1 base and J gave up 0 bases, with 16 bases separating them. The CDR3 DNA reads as TGTGCCAGCAGCTTAGATGTTTTGCCCAGAAGCTCCTACGAGCAGTACTTC. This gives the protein CASSLDVLPRSSYEQYF.

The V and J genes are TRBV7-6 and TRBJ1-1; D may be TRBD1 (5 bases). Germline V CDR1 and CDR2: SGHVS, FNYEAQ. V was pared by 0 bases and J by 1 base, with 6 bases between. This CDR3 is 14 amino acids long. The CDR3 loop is CASSLAGGNTEAFF. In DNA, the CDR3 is TGTGCCAGCAGCTTAGCGGGGGGGAACACTGAAGCTTTCTTT.

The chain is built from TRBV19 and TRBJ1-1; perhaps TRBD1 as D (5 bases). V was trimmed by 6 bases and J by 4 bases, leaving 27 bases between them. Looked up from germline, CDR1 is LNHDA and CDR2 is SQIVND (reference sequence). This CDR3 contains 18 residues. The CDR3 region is CASRTTGEGRLRFTEAFF. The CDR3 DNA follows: TGTGCCAGTAGGACCACCGGGGAGGGGAGACTGAGATTCACTGAAGCTTTCTTT.

The CDR3 DNA reads TGTGCCAGCAGCTCGCCCAGGGGGCGGGTGGGCAATGAGCAGTTCTTC. Amino acids: CASSSPRGRVGNEQFF. The rearrangement links TRBV11-2 to TRBJ2-1; TRBD1 matches at 8 bases. The CDR3 has 16 residues. V lost 4 bases to trimming and J lost 6 bases; unmatched junction nucleotides: 11. CDR1 SGHAT and CDR2 FQNNGV come from the germline V gene.

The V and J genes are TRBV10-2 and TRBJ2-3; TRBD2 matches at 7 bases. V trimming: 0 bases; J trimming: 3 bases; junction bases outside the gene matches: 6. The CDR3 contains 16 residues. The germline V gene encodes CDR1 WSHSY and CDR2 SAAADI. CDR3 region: CASSESRGWGTDTQYF. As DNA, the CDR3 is TGCGCCAGCAGTGAGTCGCGGGGGTGGGGGACAGATACGCAGTATTTT.

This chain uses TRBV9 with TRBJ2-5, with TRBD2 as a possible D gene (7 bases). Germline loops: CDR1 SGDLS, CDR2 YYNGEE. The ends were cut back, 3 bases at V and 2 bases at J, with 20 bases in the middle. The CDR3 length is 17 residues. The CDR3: CASSARGGGPGQETQYF. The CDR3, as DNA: TGTGCCAGCAGCGCCCGAGGGGGAGGGCCGGGGCAAGAGACCCAGTACTTC.

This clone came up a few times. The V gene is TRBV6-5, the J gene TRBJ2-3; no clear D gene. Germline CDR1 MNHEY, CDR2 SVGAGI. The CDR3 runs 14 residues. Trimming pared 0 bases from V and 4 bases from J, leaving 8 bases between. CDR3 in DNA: TGTGCCAGCAGTTACTCCGAAAGAGCAGATACGCAGTATTTT. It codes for CASSYSERADTQYF.

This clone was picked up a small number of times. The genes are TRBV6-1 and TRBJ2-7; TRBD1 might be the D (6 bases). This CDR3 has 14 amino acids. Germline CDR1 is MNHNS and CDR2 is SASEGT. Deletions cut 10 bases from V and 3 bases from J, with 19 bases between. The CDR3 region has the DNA TGTGCCACCAAAAGGGGGTGGCCTCACTACGAGCAGTACTTC. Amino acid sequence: CATKRGWPHYEQYF.

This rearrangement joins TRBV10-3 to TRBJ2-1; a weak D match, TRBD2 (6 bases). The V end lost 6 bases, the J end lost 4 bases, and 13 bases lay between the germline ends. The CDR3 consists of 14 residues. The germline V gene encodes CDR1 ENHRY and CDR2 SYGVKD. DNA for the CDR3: TGTGCCATCAGCGAGCCGGGACTTTACAATGAGCAGTTCTTC. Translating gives CAISEPGLYNEQFF.

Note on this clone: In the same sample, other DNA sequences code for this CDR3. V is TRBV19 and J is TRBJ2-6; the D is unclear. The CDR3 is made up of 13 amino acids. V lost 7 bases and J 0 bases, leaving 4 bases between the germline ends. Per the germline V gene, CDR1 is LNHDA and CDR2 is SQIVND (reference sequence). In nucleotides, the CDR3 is TGTGCCAGTACTAACTCTGGGGCCAACGTCCTGACTTTC. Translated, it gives CASTNSGANVLTF.

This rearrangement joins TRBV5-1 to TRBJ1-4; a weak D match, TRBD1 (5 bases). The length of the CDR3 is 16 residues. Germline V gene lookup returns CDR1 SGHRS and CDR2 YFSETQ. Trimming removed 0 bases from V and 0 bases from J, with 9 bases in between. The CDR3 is CASSLVGGATNEKLFF. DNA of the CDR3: TGCGCCAGCAGCTTGGTCGGGGGGGCAACTAATGAAAAACTGTTTTTT.

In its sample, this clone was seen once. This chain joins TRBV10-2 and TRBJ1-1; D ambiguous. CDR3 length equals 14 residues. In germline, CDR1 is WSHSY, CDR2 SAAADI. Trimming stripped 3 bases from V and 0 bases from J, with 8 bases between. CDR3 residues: CASSEIGVNTEAFF. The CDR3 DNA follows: TGCGCCAGCAGTGAAATAGGAGTGAACACTGAAGCTTTCTTT.

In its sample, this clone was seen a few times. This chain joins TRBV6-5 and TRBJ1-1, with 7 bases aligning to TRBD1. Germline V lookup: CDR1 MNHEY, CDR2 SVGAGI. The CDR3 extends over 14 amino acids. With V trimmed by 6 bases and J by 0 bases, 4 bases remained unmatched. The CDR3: CASRGTVMNTEAFF. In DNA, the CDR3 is TGTGCCAGCAGGGGGACAGTCATGAACACTGAAGCTTTCTTT.

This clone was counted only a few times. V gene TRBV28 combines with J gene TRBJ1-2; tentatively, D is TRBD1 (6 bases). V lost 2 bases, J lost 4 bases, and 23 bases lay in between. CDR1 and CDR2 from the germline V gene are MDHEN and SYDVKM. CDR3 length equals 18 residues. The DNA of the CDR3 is TGTGCCAGCAGTTTAAGCTGGGGGCTCGGGGGGGCTATCTATGGCTACACCTTC. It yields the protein CASSLSWGLGGAIYGYTF.

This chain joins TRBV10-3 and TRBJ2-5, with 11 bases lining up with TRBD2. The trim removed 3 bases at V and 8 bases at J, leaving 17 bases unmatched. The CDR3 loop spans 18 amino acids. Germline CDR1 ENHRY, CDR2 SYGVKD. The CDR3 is CAISDSSGTSGREETQYF. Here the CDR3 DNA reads TGTGCCATCAGTGATTCGTCGGGGACTAGCGGCCGAGAGGAAACCCAGTACTTC.

The CDR3 here is CASSLMIIGGEETQYF. DNA for the CDR3: TGTGCCAGCAGCTTAATGATCATTGGAGGAGAGGAGACCCAGTACTTC. The chain recombines TRBV7-9 with TRBJ2-5; D is perhaps TRBD2 (5 bases). Trimming removed 2 bases at V and 5 bases at J, with 18 bases between. The CDR3 covers 16 residues. Germline CDR1 and CDR2: SEHNR and FQNEAQ (reference sequence).

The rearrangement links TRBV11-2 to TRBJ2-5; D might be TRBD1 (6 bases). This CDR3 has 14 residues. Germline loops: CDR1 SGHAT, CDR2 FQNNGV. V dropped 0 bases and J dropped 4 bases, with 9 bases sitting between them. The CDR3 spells CASSLEGTTETQYF. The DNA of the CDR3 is TGTGCCAGCAGCTTAGAGGGGACAACAGAGACCCAGTACTTC.

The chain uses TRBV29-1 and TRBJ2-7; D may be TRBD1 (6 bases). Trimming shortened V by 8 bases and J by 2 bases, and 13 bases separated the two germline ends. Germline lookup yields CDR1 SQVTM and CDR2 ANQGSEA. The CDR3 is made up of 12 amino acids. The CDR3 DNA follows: TGCAGCATGACCAGGGGTACCTACGAGCAGTACTTC. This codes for CSMTRGTYEQYF.